The source of this T cell receptor beta chain is a study of blood T cell repertoires in COVID-19. Study information: There were acute and convalescent COVID-19 samples, and they came from the United States, Italy and Spain. From T cells, B-cell-depleted T cells, or PBMCs came the material, which was cDNA or gDNA.

In the authors' workflow: Counts of nucleated cells, estimated from reference gene primer amplification, were obtained. Assay used: immunoSEQ multiplex PCR; TCRdb lists only in-frame clones, some missing. V, J and clone size reflect that table, while D and trimming were determined from the DNA. The repertoire holds roughly 250,000 clones, around 83% seen once, with about 9% in the top ten. The CDR3 loop spans 15 amino acids. V lost 0 bases to trimming and J lost 5 bases; unmatched junction nucleotides: 4. The germline gives CDR1 SGDLS, CDR2 YYNGEE. Sample: peripheral blood. The chain joins TRBV9 to TRBJ2-7; 11 positions agree with TRBD2. This TCR derives from a man aged 40-50 years with active or convalescent COVID-19. CDR3: CASSVELAGVNEQYF. CDR3 sequence (DNA): TGTGCCAGCAGCGTAGAACTAGCGGGAGTCAACGAGCAGTACTTC.